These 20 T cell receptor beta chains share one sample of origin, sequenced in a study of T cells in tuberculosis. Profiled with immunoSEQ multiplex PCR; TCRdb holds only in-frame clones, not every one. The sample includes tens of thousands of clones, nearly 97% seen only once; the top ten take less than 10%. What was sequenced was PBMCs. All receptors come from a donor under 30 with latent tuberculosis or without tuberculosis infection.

This chain's CDR3 is CAWTLKGAYEQYF. In DNA, the CDR3 is TGTGCCTGGACTCTTAAGGGGGCCTACGAGCAGTACTTC. V usage is TRBV30 and J usage is TRBJ2-7, with a tentative D call TRBD1 (6 bases). The length of the CDR3 is 13 residues. The germline gives CDR1 GTSNPN, CDR2 SVGIG (reference sequence). Trimming pared 4 bases from V and 2 bases from J, leaving 12 bases between.

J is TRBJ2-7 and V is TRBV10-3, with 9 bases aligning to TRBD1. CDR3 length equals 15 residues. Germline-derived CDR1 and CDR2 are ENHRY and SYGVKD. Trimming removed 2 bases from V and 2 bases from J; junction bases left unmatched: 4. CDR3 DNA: TGTGCCATCAGTGAGGCGACAGGGGGTCCCTACGAGCAGTACTTC. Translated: CAISEATGGPYEQYF.

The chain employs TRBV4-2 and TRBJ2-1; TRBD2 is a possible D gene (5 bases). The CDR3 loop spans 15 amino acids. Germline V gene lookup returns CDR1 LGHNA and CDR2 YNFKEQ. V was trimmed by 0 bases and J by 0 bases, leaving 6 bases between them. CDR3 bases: TGTGCCAGCAGCCAAGATGGGAGCTCCTACAATGAGCAGTTCTTC. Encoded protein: CASSQDGSSYNEQFF.

The CDR3 region is CASSDREAQYF. DNA of the CDR3: TGTGCCAGCTCGGACAGGGAGGCGCAGTATTTT. This chain links TRBV25-1 with TRBJ2-3, with 8 nucleotides matching TRBD1. This CDR3 has 11 amino acids. Germline values: CDR1 MGHDK, CDR2 SYGVNS. V was clipped by 8 bases and J by 10 bases; unmatched bases: 5.

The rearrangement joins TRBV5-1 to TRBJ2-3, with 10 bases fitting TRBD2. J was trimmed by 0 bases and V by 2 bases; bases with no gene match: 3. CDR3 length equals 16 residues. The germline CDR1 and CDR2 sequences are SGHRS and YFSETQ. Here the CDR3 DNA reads TGCGCCAGCAGCTTTCAGCGGGGGGGTAGCACAGATACGCAGTATTTT. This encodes CASSFQRGGSTDTQYF. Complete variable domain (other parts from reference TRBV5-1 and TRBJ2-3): KAGVTQTPRYLIKTRGQQVTLSCSPISGHRSVSWYQQTPGQGLQFLFEYFSETQRNKGNFPGRFSGRQFSNSRSEMNVSTLELGDSALYLCASSFQRGGSTDTQYFGPGTRLTVL.

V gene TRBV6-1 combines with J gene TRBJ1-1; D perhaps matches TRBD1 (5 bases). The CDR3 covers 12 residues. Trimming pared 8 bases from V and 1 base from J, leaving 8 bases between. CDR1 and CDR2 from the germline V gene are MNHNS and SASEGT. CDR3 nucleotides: TGTGCCAGCCTGACAGCGAACACTGAAGCTTTCTTT. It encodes CASLTANTEAFF.

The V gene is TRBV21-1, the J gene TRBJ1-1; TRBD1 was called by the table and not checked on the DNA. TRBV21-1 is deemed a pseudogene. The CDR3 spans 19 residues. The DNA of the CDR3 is TGTGCCAGCAGCAAAGAGGGAAAAATCAGGACAGCTACAACAGTTGAAGCTTTCTTT. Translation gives CASSKEGKIRTATTVEAFF.

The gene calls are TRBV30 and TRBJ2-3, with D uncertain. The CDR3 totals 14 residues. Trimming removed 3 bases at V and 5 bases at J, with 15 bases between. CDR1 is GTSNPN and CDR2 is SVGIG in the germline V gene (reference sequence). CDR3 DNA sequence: TGTGCCTGGAGCGCCTCTAGGAGAGAAGATACGCAGTATTTT. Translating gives CAWSASRREDTQYF. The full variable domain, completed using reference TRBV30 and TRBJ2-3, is SQTIHQWPATLVQPVGSPLSLECTVEGTSNPNLYWYRQAAGRGLQLLFYSVGIGQISSEVPQNLSASRPQDRQFILSSKKLLLSDSGFYLCAWSASRREDTQYFGPGTRLTVL.

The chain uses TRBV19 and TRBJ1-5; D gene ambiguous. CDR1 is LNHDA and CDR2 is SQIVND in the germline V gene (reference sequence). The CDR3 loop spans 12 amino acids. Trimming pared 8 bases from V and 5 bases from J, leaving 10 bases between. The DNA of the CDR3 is TGTGCCAGTGGCAATCGGGATCAGCCCCAGCATTTT. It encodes CASGNRDQPQHF.

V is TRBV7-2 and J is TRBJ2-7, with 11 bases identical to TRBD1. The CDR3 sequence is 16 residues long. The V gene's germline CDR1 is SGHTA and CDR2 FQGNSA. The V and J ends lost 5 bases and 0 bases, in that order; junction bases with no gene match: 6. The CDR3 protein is CASSITGTGGSYEQYV. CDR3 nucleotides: TGTGCCAGCAGCATAACCGGGACAGGGGGCTCCTACGAGCAGTACGTC.

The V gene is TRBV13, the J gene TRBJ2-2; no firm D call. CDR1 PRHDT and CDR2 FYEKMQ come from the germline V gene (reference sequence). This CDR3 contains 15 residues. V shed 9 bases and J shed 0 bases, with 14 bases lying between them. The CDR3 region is CASSKGVANTGELFF. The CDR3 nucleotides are TGTGCCAGTTCTAAAGGAGTCGCGAACACCGGGGAGCTGTTTTTT.

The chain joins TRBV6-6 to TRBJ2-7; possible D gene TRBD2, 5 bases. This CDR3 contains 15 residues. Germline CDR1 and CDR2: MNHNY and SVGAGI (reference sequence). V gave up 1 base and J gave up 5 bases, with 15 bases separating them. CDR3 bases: TGTGCCAGCAGTTACTTCCGGGGTGAAGAAAACGAGCAGTACTTC. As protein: CASSYFRGEENEQYF.

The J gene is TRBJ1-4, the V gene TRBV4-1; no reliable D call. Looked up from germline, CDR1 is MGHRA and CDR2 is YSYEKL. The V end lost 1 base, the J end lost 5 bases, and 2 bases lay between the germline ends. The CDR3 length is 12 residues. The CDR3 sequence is CASSQVNEKLFF. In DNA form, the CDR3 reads TGCGCCAGCAGCCAAGTAAATGAAAAACTGTTTTTT.

The CDR3 DNA sequence: TGTGCCAGCAGCGATGGACAGATGAGCTCCTACAATGAGCAGTTCTTC. This codes for CASSDGQMSSYNEQFF. The V call is TRBV9, the J call TRBJ2-1, with D maybe TRBD1 (6 bases). Germline loops: CDR1 SGDLS, CDR2 YYNGEE. Trimming took off 3 bases at V and 0 bases at J, with 13 bases between the two ends. CDR3 size: 16 residues.

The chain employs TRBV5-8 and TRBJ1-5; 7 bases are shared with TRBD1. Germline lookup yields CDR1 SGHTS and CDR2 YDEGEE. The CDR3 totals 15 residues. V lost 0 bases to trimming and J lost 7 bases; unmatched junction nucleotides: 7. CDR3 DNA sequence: TGTGCCAGCAGCTTGGGACAGGGAGCGGGCCAGCCCCAGCATTTT. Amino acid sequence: CASSLGQGAGQPQHF.

The CDR3 region has the DNA TGTGCCAGTAGAGACCTTTTACTCAGGGAAAAGGACACTGAAGCTTTCTTT. This sequence encodes CASRDLLLREKDTEAFF. This chain connects TRBV19 to TRBJ1-1, with a possible D match to TRBD1 (5 bases). CDR3 length: 17 amino acids. V lost 6 bases to trimming and J lost 3 bases, with 23 bases between them. Per germline, CDR1 LNHDA and CDR2 SQIVND (reference sequence). Full variable domain (missing parts from reference TRBV19 and TRBJ1-1): DGGITQSPKYLFRKEGQNVTLSCEQNLNHDAMYWYRQDPGQGLRLIYYSQIVNDFQKGDIAEGYSVSREKKESFPLTVTSAQKNPTAFYLCASRDLLLREKDTEAFFGQGTRLTVV.

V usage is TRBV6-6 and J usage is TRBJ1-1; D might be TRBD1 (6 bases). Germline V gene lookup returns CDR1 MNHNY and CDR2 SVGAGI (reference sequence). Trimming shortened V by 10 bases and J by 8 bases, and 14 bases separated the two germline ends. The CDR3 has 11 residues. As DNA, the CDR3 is TGTGCCACCCAGGACAGTCCCGAAGCTTTCTTT. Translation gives CATQDSPEAFF.

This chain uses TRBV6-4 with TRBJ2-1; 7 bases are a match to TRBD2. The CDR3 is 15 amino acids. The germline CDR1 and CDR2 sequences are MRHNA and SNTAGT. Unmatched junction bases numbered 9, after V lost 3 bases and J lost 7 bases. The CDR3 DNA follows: TGTGCCAGCAGTGATACGCGCGGGGGATTTAATGAGCAGTTCTTC. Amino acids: CASSDTRGGFNEQFF.

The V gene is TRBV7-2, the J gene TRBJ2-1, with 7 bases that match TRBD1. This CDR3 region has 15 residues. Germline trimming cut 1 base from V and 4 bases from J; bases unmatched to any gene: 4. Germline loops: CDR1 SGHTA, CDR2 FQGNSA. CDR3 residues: CASSLGGQVYNEQFF. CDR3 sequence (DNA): TGTGCCAGCAGCTTAGGAGGACAGGTATACAATGAGCAGTTCTTC.

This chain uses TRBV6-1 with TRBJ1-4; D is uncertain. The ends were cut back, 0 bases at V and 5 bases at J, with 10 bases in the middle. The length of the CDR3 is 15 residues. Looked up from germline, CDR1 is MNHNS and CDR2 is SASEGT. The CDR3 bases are TGTGCCAGCAGTGAAGCGAGGGATTGGAATGAAAAACTGTTTTTT. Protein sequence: CASSEARDWNEKLFF.